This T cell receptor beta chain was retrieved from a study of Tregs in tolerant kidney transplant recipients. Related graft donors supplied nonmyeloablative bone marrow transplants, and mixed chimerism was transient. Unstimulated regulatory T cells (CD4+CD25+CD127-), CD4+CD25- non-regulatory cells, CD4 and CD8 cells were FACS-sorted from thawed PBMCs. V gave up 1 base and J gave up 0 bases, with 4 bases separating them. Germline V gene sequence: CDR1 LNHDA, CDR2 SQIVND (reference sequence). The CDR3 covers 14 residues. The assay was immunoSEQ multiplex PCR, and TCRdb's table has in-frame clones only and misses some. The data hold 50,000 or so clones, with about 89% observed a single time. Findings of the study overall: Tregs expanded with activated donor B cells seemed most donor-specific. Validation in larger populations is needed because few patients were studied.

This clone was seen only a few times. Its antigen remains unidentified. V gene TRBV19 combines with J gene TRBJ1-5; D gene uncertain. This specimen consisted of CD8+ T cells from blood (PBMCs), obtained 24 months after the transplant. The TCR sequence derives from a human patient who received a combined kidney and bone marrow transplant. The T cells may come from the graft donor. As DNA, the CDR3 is TGTGCCAGTAGTATAGGAGATAGCAATCAGCCCCAGCATTTT. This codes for CASSIGDSNQPQHF.